One and the same sample provided the 6 T cell receptor beta chains below, sequenced in a study of CD8+ T cells in alopecia areata. RNA was extracted and reverse transcribed into cDNA as the sequencing template. Here immunoSEQ multiplex PCR was the method, and the copy in TCRdb shows in-frame clones only, minus some. Among some 150,000 clones, 58% were seen once, and the ten largest hold 16%. The sample's treatment: oral pan-JAK inhibitor, 5-10 mg twice daily. The specimen comprised CD4+ T cells sorted from blood, sampled at approximately week 55, from a patient treated with tofacitinib. Source of these receptors: a human donor with alopecia areata.

V and J are TRBV2 and TRBJ1-6; possible D gene TRBD1, 5 bases. CDR1 and CDR2 from the germline V gene are SNHLY and FYNNEI. This CDR3 has 15 residues. V was shortened by 6 bases and J by 5 bases, with 14 bases between the two germline ends. Here the CDR3 reads CASSPKGRNNSPLHF. The CDR3 DNA follows: TGTGCCAGCAGCCCAAAGGGGAGAAATAATTCACCCCTCCACTTT.

This clone has only one observation. The V gene is TRBV29-1, the J gene TRBJ1-1, with 7 bases identical to TRBD1. CDR1 and CDR2 (germline): SQVTM, ANQGSEA. This CDR3 region has 15 residues. The J segment lost 1 base and the V segment lost 2 bases, leaving 7 bases of the junction unmatched. The CDR3 loop is CSVELRQGKNTEAFF. In DNA, the CDR3 is TGCAGCGTTGAACTTAGACAGGGAAAGAACACTGAAGCTTTCTTT.

A few counts support this clone. The genes are TRBV15 and TRBJ2-1; no clear D. The germline V gene encodes CDR1 LNHNV and CDR2 YYDKDF (reference sequence). The CDR3 is 15 residues long. V dropped 0 bases and J dropped 7 bases, with 13 bases sitting between them. CDR3 sequence: CATSRDDSSRNEQFF. The DNA for the CDR3 is TGTGCCACCAGCAGAGATGACTCCTCCCGGAATGAGCAGTTCTTC.

V and J are TRBV29-1 and TRBJ1-2; the D is unclear. Germline CDR1 is SQVTM and CDR2 is ANQGSEA. The CDR3 spans 15 residues. Trimming took off 5 bases at V and 4 bases at J, with 20 bases between the two ends. The CDR3 spells CSVTGPPAISYGYTF. In DNA form, the CDR3 reads TGCAGCGTTACCGGGCCCCCGGCTATTAGCTATGGCTACACCTTC.

This clone showed up just a few times. J is TRBJ1-2 and V is TRBV6-5; no firm D call. V lost 4 bases to trimming and J lost 4 bases, with 7 bases between them. The V gene's germline CDR1 is MNHEY and CDR2 SVGAGI. This CDR3 is 12 amino acids long. CDR3 bases: TGTGCCAGCAGTTTATCGGGCTATGGCTACACCTTC. Its protein product is CASSLSGYGYTF.

This clone was counted at least ten times. V is TRBV5-4 and J is TRBJ2-3, with TRBD2 as a possible D gene (6 bases). CDR1 SGHNT and CDR2 YYREEE come from the germline V gene (reference sequence). This CDR3 is built from 14 residues. The germline V and J ends were trimmed by 4 bases and 0 bases, with 9 bases remaining between them. CDR3 sequence: CASSQLASTDTQYF. CDR3 nucleotide sequence: TGTGCCAGCAGCCAACTAGCCAGCACAGATACGCAGTATTTT.